This T cell receptor (beta chain) emerged from a study of CD8+CD57+ T cells in acquired aplastic anemia. Overall study: The mean DNA yield obtained from sorted CD4+ and CD8+ cells came to roughly 3.4 ug. Study outcomes and limitations: Common to patients and controls were roughly 30 CD8+ CDR3 sequences.

To note about this clonotype: The antigen is unknown.

Only patients with CD8+CD57+ cell expansion on flow cytometry were chosen for sequencing. The patients all had a severe acquired aplastic anemia diagnosis. Patients had not yet gotten any therapy when their blood was taken for sampling. The template for TCR beta VDJ and CDR3 sequence profiling was genomic DNA. TCRdb reanalysed the reads using MiXCR and keeps one entry per CDR3 protein. In the table there are approximately 260,000 distinct CDR3 sequences, about 80% of which are singletons. The CDR3 has 14 residues. Germline V gene sequence: CDR1 SGHVS, CDR2 FNYEAQ. V was pared by 6 bases and J by 5 bases, with 5 bases of the junction left unmatched.

The origin of this receptor is a human donor with aplastic anemia. The chain recombines TRBV7-6 with TRBJ1-3, with 9 bases matching TRBD1. Sequencing was carried out using sorted CD4+, CD8+, or CD8+CD57+ T cells (not recorded which) from PBMCs. The CDR3 reads CASSLQGARNTIYF. The CDR3 DNA follows: TGTGCCAGCAGTTTACAGGGGGCTAGAAACACCATATATTTT.